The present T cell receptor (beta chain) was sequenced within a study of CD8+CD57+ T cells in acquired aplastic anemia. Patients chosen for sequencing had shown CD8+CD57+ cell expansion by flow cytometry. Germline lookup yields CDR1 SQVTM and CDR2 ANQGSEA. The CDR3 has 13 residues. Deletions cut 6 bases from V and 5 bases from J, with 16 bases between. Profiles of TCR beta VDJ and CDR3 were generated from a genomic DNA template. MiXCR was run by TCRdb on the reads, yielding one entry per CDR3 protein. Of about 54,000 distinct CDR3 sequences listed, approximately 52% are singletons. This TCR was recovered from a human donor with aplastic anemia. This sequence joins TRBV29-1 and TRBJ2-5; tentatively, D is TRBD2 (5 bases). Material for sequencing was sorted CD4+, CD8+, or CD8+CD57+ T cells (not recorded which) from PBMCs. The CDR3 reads CSVLTNGEETQYF. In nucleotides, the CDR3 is TGCAGCGTGCTCACCAACGGGGAGGAGACCCAGTACTTC.